Here is one T cell receptor beta chain with its context. CDR3 length equals 17 residues. Germline V gene data show CDR1 as KGHSH and CDR2 as LQKENI. Losses at the gene ends were 2 bases for V and 0 bases for J; bases not matched to a gene: 4. The authors' processing: Amplified reference gene primers provided the basis for estimating nucleated cell counts. Profiling relied on immunoSEQ multiplex PCR, and the TCRdb table lists in-frame clones only, not all of them. V and J calls plus clone size are reproduced from that table; the DNA served to infer D and trimming. The table shows under 100,000 clones, with about 87% occurring only once. These data are taken from a study of blood T cell repertoires in COVID-19. Study-wide context: The study drew acute and convalescent COVID-19 samples from the United States, Italy and Spain.

This clonotype originated in a man aged 45-65 years with active COVID-19. Sequences were obtained from peripheral blood. The rearrangement joins TRBV18 to TRBJ2-3; 11 bases line up with TRBD2. This chain's CDR3 is CASSPGLAGASTDTQYF. The CDR3 DNA sequence: TGTGCCAGCTCACCAGGACTAGCGGGTGCTAGCACAGATACGCAGTATTTT.